These 3 T cell receptor beta chains were sequenced from one sample in a study of T cells expressing NK-cell markers. With the 5' RACE reads reprocessed, TCRdb shows one record per CDR3 protein and no DNA. The sample table includes about 300,000 distinct CDR3 sequences. Source material: blood T cells: a sorted CD56 or NKG2C T cell subset, CD4+ or CD8+ T cells, or bulk PBMC T cells (not recorded which). These receptors originate from a woman between 18 and 75 years old in good health.

This sequence joins TRBV4-2 and TRBJ2-7; TCRdb indicates TRBD1, and absent DNA this call remains unverified. CDR3 length equals 13 residues. Germline V gene data show CDR1 as LGHNA and CDR2 as YNFKEQ. The CDR3 protein is CASSRDRGGEQYF.

The V and J genes are TRBV11-2 and TRBJ1-1; TCRdb designates TRBD1, a call that cannot be tested without DNA. The CDR3 is 18 residues long. The germline CDR1 and CDR2 sequences are SGHAT and FQNNGV. The CDR3 region is CASRIGRFEGLSEPLAFF.

The chain has TRBV5-1 and TRBJ1-4; the D gene TCRdb calls, TRBD1, cannot be checked with no DNA. The germline gives CDR1 SGHRS, CDR2 YFSETQ. The CDR3 has 19 residues. CDR3: CASSPGGSGFDREREKLFF.